A selection of T cell receptor beta chains follows, all from one sample in a study of molecular identifiers for immune sequencing clone quantification. TCRdb reprocessed the PCR reads via MiXCR and lists one record per CDR3 protein. This repertoire shows a few hundred thousand distinct CDR3 sequences, roughly a fifth found once; its top ten account for about 0.8%. Sequencing used naive CD8+ T cells from blood, with Jurkat cell RNA spiked in. Source of these receptors: a human donor in good health. Some libraries in this study had Jurkat cell RNA spiked in. CDR3s include the opening cysteine and the closing phenylalanine or tryptophan.

TRBJ2-1,TRBV29-1,CSVVQDDNEQFF
TRBJ2-7,TRBV30,CARREGDYEQYF
TRBJ2-1,TRBV5-5,CASSLALAYNEQFF
TRBJ2-7,TRBV6-6,CASSRRQGLYEQYF
TRBJ2-2,TRBV12-3/TRBV12-4,CATKGASGELFF
TRBJ1-1,TRBV25-1,CASRFSTEAFF
TRBJ2-7,TRBV20-1,CSARETPDRGSYEQYF
TRBJ2-7,TRBV29-1,CSVEEGLAGDEQYF
TRBJ2-1,TRBV11-2,CASSLYRSSYNEQFF
TRBJ2-3,TRBV4-1,CASRIGGISTDTQYF
TRBJ2-7,TRBV19,CASSMTGDSYEQYF
TRBJ2-7,TRBV11-2,CASSLGVSGRSYEQYF
TRBJ2-1,TRBV20-1,CSASSPSSGLYNEQFF
TRBJ2-3,TRBV30,CAWSVRSGGGTDTQYF
TRBJ2-1,TRBV11-2,CASSYGTPASREFF
TRBJ2-7,TRBV20-1,CSAADSSWEQYF
TRBJ2-1,TRBV4-1,CASSHREGGGVGNEQFF
TRBJ2-5,TRBV4-3,CASSQGRLAQETQYF
TRBJ2-6,TRBV28,CASSFEQVSGANVLTF
TRBJ2-3,TRBV4-1,CASSPNTDTQYF
TRBJ1-5,TRBV12-3/TRBV12-4,CASVENSNQPQHF
TRBJ2-3,TRBV7-2,CASSLGWLGGGRQTQYF
TRBJ2-7,TRBV10-1,CASSLRAANAEQYF
TRBJ2-3,TRBV12-3/TRBV12-4,CASSPQRAGWKSTDTQYF
TRBJ2-7,TRBV7-2,CASSLHPSGYEQYF
TRBJ2-3,TRBV19,CASRDSRNTQYF
TRBJ2-3,TRBV7-9,CASSPRTIQLADTQYF
TRBJ2-7,TRBV25-1,CASSQTAYEQYF
TRBJ1-1,TRBV7-6,CASSQDIYSTEAFF
TRBJ2-1,TRBV11-2,CASSSWFGTSGSYNEQFF
TRBJ1-6,TRBV21-1,CASGLSSYNSPLHF
TRBJ2-1,TRBV12-3/TRBV12-4,CASSFMGVPYEQFF
TRBJ2-5,TRBV7-3,CASSSVPGQGQTQYF
TRBJ2-5,TRBV7-7,CASSLDGLQETQYF
TRBJ2-7,TRBV20-1,CSANRDGTADYEQYF
TRBJ2-1,TRBV21-1,CASSLVELGRRGPNNEQFF
TRBJ1-5,TRBV4-3,CASSQERIQGNALIDQPQHF
TRBJ1-1,TRBV30,CAWNTGQTNTEAFF
TRBJ2-2,TRBV20-1,CSAAGDRSITNTGELFF
TRBJ2-7,TRBV6-2/TRBV6-3,CASSYKGPYPNEQYF
TRBJ2-7,TRBV19,CATSGGTSYEQCF
TRBJ2-7,TRBV4-3,CASSQDTGGNEQYF
TRBJ2-3,TRBV5-1,CASRDRGLVTDTQYF
TRBJ2-7,TRBV6-5,CASSYSTAGGLEQYF
TRBJ2-5,TRBV12-3/TRBV12-4,CASSLAPGGLETQYF
TRBJ1-4,TRBV7-9,CASSLPSWTTNEKLFF
TRBJ1-1,TRBV6-5,CASSSGLLNTEAFF
TRBJ1-1,TRBV5-4,CASSQGWGLNTEAFF
TRBJ2-1,TRBV12-3/TRBV12-4,CASSPTGPEQFF
TRBJ2-7,TRBV20-1,CSAWTEREGHYEQYF
TRBJ1-2,TRBV28,CAAEGGGNSWKVPFYGYTF
TRBJ2-7,TRBV7-9,CASSPDGAYEQYF
TRBJ1-5,TRBV6-2/TRBV6-3,CASSYGGYSNQPQHF